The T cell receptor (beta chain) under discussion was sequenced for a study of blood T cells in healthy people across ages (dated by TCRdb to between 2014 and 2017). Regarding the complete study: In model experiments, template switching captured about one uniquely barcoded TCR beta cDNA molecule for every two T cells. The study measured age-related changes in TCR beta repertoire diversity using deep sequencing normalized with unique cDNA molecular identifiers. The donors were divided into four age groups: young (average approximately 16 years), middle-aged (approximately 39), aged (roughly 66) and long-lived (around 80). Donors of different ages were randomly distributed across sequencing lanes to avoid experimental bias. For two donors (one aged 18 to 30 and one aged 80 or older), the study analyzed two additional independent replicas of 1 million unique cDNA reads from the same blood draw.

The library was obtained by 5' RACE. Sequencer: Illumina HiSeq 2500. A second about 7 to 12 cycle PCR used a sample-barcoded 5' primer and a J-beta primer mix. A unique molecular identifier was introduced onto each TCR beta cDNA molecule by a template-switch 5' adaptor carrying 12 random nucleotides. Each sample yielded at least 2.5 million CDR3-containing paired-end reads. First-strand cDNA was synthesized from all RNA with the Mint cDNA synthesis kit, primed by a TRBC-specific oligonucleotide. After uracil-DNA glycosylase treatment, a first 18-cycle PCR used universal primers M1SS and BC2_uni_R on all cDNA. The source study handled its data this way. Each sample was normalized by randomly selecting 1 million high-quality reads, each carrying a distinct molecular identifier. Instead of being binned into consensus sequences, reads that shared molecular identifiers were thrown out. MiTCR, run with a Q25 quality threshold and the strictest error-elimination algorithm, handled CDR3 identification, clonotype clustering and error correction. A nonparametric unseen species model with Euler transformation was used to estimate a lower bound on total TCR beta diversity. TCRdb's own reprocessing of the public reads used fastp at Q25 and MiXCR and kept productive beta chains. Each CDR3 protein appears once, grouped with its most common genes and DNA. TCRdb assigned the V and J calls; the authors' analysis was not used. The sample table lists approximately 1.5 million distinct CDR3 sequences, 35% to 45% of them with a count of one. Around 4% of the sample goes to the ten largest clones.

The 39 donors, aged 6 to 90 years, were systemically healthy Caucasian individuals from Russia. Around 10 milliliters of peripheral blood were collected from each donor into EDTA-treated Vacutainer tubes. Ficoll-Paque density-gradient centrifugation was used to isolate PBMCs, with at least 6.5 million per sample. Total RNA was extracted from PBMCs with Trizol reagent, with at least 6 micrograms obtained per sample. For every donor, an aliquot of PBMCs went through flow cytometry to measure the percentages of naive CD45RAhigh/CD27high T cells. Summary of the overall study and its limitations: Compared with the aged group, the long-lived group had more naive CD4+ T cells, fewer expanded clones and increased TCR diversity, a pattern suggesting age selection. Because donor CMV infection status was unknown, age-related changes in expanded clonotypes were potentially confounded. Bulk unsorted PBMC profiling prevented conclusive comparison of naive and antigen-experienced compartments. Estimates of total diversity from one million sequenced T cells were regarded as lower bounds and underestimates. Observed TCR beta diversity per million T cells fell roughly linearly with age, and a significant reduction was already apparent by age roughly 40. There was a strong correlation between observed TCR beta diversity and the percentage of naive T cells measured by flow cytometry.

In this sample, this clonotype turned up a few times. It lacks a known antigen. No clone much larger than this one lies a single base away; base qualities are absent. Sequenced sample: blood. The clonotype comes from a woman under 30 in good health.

CDR3 loop: CASGWTATDTQYF. The DNA reads as follows: TGTGCCAGCGGGTGGACGGCTACAGATACGCAGTATTTT. This chain is built from TRBV7-2 and TRBJ2-3, with no D gene named confidently. CDR1 and CDR2, looked up from the germline V gene, are SGHTA and FQGNSA. The CDR3 goes from the cysteine to the phenylalanine over 13 residues. Kept here is only the CDR3 DNA, which spans 39 bases and is read in frame from base 1. V drops 8 bases and J drops 3 bases, leaving 12 bases in between.